This is a list of T cell receptor beta chains from one sample in a study of OX40 agonist ivuxolimab in advanced cancers. Generated by immunoSEQ multiplex PCR, the TCRdb table keeps only in-frame clones and is missing some. The sample lists 65,000 to 80,000 clones; about nine tenths were seen once. The input for sequencing was CD4+ or CD8+ T cells sorted from blood, taken in a trial of the OX40 agonist ivuxolimab. The source is an adult with an advanced solid tumor such as melanoma, head and neck, liver or kidney cancer. The CDR3 runs from the conserved cysteine through the conserved F or W. The order of the fields is V gene, clone size, J gene, D gene, CDR3 DNA, CDR3 protein. The D gene is left open where the match is weak. Size is stated for part of the rows, as once, few or many counts, or as a class when the clone is expanded.

>TRBV27|NA|TRBJ1-2|NA
TGTGCCAGCAGATTCGGGACGGCGGGAGGCTACACCTTC
CASRFGTAGGYTF
>TRBV5-4|NA|TRBJ2-7|TRBD2
TGTGCCAGCAGCTGGGGGACTAGCGGCGAGCAGTACTTC
CASSWGTSGEQYF
>TRBV7-2|NA|TRBJ1-5|NA
TGTGCCAGCAGCTTAGCGGCAGCTAATCAGCCCCAGCATTTT
CASSLAAANQPQHF
>TRBV6-6|NA|TRBJ2-3|NA
TGTGCCAGCGGCCGTGGTTGGGCAGATACGCAGTATTTT
CASGRGWADTQYF
>TRBV6-1|NA|TRBJ1-3|NA
TGTGCCAGCACCCGGACGGACTCTGGAAACACCATATATTTT
CASTRTDSGNTIYF
>TRBV5-6|NA|TRBJ1-4|NA
TGTGCCAGCAGAGCAGGGCCGAATGAAAAACTGTTTTTT
CASRAGPNEKLFF
>TRBV19|NA|TRBJ1-1|NA
TGTGCCAGTAGTATGAGGAGGGAAAAGGGCACTGAAGCTTTCTTT
CASSMRREKGTEAFF
>TRBV11-2|NA|TRBJ2-5|NA
TGTGCCAGCAGCTTAAATTTGGGGCAAGAGACCCAGTACTTC
CASSLNLGQETQYF
>TRBV7-2|NA|TRBJ2-3|NA
TGTGCCAGCAGCTTAGCGCTAGCATGGGATACGCAGTATTTT
CASSLALAWDTQYF
>TRBV6-5|NA|TRBJ2-1|NA
TGTGCCAGCAAGGGATTAAATGAGCAGTTCTTC
CASKGLNEQFF
>TRBV4-2|NA|TRBJ1-5|NA
TGTGCCAGCAGCCAAGACTATGTGGGGGGCAATCAGCCCCAGCATTTT
CASSQDYVGGNQPQHF
>TRBV4-1|NA|TRBJ1-6|NA
TGCGCCAGCAGCCAAAATGCCGGCTCATTCAATCCCTGGCGGGATTCACCCCTCCACTTT
CASSQNAGSFNPWRDSPLHF
>TRBV5-1|few|TRBJ2-2|NA
TGCGCCAGCGGAGATTCCGCGAACACCGGGGAGCTGTTTTTT
CASGDSANTGELFF
>TRBV5-4|NA|TRBJ1-2|NA
TGTGCCAGCAGCTTGGCCCCAGGGAATTATGGCTACACCTTC
CASSLAPGNYGYTF
>TRBV19|NA|TRBJ2-7|NA
TGTGCCAGTAGTGAGATGACAGCCTCCTACGAGCAGTACTTC
CASSEMTASYEQYF
>TRBV25-1|NA|TRBJ1-1|NA
TGTGCCAGCAGTAGGCAGATGAGCGCTGAAGCTTTCTTT
CASSRQMSAEAFF
>TRBV7-9|NA|TRBJ1-2|NA
TGTGCCAGCAGCCCCGCCCCCTCTGGCAAAACTAACTATGGCTACACCTTC
CASSPAPSGKTNYGYTF
>TRBV28|few|TRBJ1-1|NA
TGTGCCAGCGGGGGTGGGGCAGTGAACACTGAAGCTTTCTTT
CASGGGAVNTEAFF
>TRBV5-4|NA|TRBJ2-2|NA
TGTGCCAGCAGCTACGCAGGGACGAGCACCGGGGAGCTGTTTTTT
CASSYAGTSTGELFF
>TRBV7-9|NA|TRBJ1-4|NA
TGTGCCAGCAGCCACGGGAGGGGTTTTAATGAAAAACTGTTTTTT
CASSHGRGFNEKLFF
>TRBV18|NA|TRBJ1-1|TRBD1
TGTGCCAGCTCACCACAGGACAGGGGGGGCACTGAAGCTTTCTTT
CASSPQDRGGTEAFF
>TRBV2|NA|TRBJ1-1|NA
TGTGCCAGCAGTCCACAGGGTAATACTGAAGCTTTCTTT
CASSPQGNTEAFF
>TRBV13|NA|TRBJ2-2|TRBD2
TGTGCCAGCAGCTTTCTGACTAGCGGGGAGTCGAACACCGGGGAGCTGTTTTTT
CASSFLTSGESNTGELFF
>TRBV12-5|NA|TRBJ1-5|NA
TGTGCTAGTGGTTTGGTAGCAGGGGGCAATCAGCCCCAGCATTTT
CASGLVAGGNQPQHF
>TRBV6-5|NA|TRBJ2-1|NA
TGTGCCAGCAGAGGTGGGGGGACCCACAATGAGCAGTTCTTC
CASRGGGTHNEQFF
>TRBV18|NA|TRBJ2-7|NA
TGTGCCAGCTCACCCGAATCCTACGAGCAGTACTTC
CASSPESYEQYF
>TRBV2|NA|TRBJ1-1|NA
TGTGCCAGCAGGCTACTCTCCGGGGCTGAAGCTTTCTTT
CASRLLSGAEAFF
>TRBV28|NA|TRBJ2-1|TRBD2
TGTGCCAGCAGTCCCCTAGGGACTAGCGGTAACAATGAGCAGTTCTTC
CASSPLGTSGNNEQFF
>TRBV5-1|NA|TRBJ2-7|NA
TGCGCCAGCAGCTTGGTGGCGTCCAGGGAGAACGACGAGCAGTACTTC
CASSLVASRENDEQYF
>TRBV18|NA|TRBJ2-2|TRBD2
TGTGCCAGCTCACCGCGGGAGTCCGGGGAGCTGTTTTTT
CASSPRESGELFF
>TRBV29-1|NA|TRBJ2-7|TRBD1
TGCAGCGTGGCGGGCCAGGGGGCCTACGAGCAGTACTTC
CSVAGQGAYEQYF
>TRBV6-5|NA|TRBJ2-1|TRBD2
TGTGCCAGCAGATCCGGACTAGCGGGAGCTACTGAGCAGTTCTTC
CASRSGLAGATEQFF
>TRBV11-2|NA|TRBJ2-7|NA
TGTGCCAGCAGCTTAGGGGATTGGACAGACTCGGTCCGCGAGCAGTACTTC
CASSLGDWTDSVREQYF
>TRBV18|NA|TRBJ2-7|NA
TGTGCCAGCTCACCTCGGACTGGGACGGACGAGCAGTACTTC
CASSPRTGTDEQYF
>TRBV10-3|NA|TRBJ2-7|NA
TGTGCCATTCGGACGCCTCAGGGACGGGAGCAGTACTTC
CAIRTPQGREQYF
>TRBV18|few|TRBJ1-1|NA
TGTGCCAGCTCACCATATAAAATCACCACTGAAGCTTTCTTT
CASSPYKITTEAFF
>TRBV21-1|NA|TRBJ1-1|NA
TGTGCCAGCAGCAAAGAGTCCGGGATGAACACTGAAGCTTTCTTT
CASSKESGMNTEAFF
>TRBV9|NA|TRBJ2-1|NA
TGTGCCAGCAGCGTAGGGCAGGTGGGTGAGCAGTTCTTC
CASSVGQVGEQFF
>TRBV19|NA|TRBJ2-6|TRBD1
TGTGCCAGTGGTACAGGGGCTGGGGCCAACGTCCTGACTTTC
CASGTGAGANVLTF
>TRBV19|NA|TRBJ2-3|TRBD2
TGTGCCAGTAGTATAGGGCGAGCGGGAGGATTGAATGGCGATACGCAGTATTTT
CASSIGRAGGLNGDTQYF
>TRBV29-1|few|TRBJ2-6|NA
TGCAGCGTTGTTCGCTCTGGGGCCAACGTCCTGACTTTC
CSVVRSGANVLTF
>TRBV7-8|few|TRBJ2-5|NA
TGTGCCAGCGGACCCAGAGAGACCCAGTACTTC
CASGPRETQYF
>TRBV11-2|NA|TRBJ2-5|NA
TGTGCCAGCAGCTTAGAGCAGGTAAGACAAGAGACCCAGTACTTC
CASSLEQVRQETQYF
>TRBV7-2|once|TRBJ1-5|NA
TGTGCCAGCAGCTTAGAATCGACCACCAATCAGCCCCAGCATTTT
CASSLESTTNQPQHF
>TRBV19|few|TRBJ1-1|TRBD1
TGTGCCAGTATTCTAAGTATGGGACAGGCTAGCACTGAAGCTTTCTTT
CASILSMGQASTEAFF
>TRBV7-6|once|TRBJ2-5|NA
TGTGCCAGCAGCTTCGGGCTAAAAGAGACCCAGTACTTC
CASSFGLKETQYF
>TRBV27|NA|TRBJ2-7|NA
TGTGCCAGCAGTTCAAATTACGAGCAGTACTTC
CASSSNYEQYF
>TRBV18|NA|TRBJ2-5|TRBD2
TGTGCCAGCTCCCCGTGGACTAGCGGCCCCCAAGAGACCCAGTACTTC
CASSPWTSGPQETQYF
>TRBV27|NA|TRBJ1-2|NA
TGTGCCAGCAGTTTGTCCGGGAGCCTTACCTATGGCTACACCTTC
CASSLSGSLTYGYTF
>TRBV5-1|NA|TRBJ2-5|NA
TGCGCCAGCAGCTGGGACCAAGAGACCCAGTACTTC
CASSWDQETQYF
>TRBV21-1|NA|TRBJ1-2|NA
TGTGCCAGCAGCAGCTACAGGGGGCCTACCTTC
CASSSYRGPTF
>TRBV15|NA|TRBJ2-1|TRBD2
TGTGCCACCAGCAGGAGCGGTCTCTGGCGGGGGGAGGGCAATGAGCAGTTCTTC
CATSRSGLWRGEGNEQFF
>TRBV15|NA|TRBJ2-5|NA
TGTGCCACCAGCAGAGAAACAGCCCCACAAGAGACCCAGTACTTC
CATSRETAPQETQYF